A single sample is the source of the 19 T cell receptor beta chains below, sequenced in a study of cytomegalovirus exposure and HLA in healthy donors. The PCR used 60 Vbeta and 13 Jbeta primers. Produced via immunoSEQ multiplex PCR; TCRdb's table is partial and in-frame only. The sample has more than 85,000 clones, around 84% seen once; the top ten hold 1% to 1.5%. Material: PBMCs. Receptors were obtained from a woman in her twenties or thirties in good health and CMV-seronegative.

The chain is built from TRBV5-1 and TRBJ2-7; D gene ambiguous. Trimming stripped 0 bases from V and 0 bases from J, with 10 bases between. Germline assignment: CDR1 SGHRS and CDR2 YFSETQ. This CDR3 comprises 15 residues. The CDR3 region has the DNA TGCGCCAGCAGCTTGGCCGGGTCGAACTCCTACGAGCAGTACTTC. This translates into CASSLAGSNSYEQYF. The variable domain in full, completed from reference TRBV5-1 and TRBJ2-7, reads KAGVTQTPRYLIKTRGQQVTLSCSPISGHRSVSWYQQTPGQGLQFLFEYFSETQRNKGNFPGRFSGRQFSNSRSEMNVSTLELGDSALYLCASSLAGSNSYEQYFGPGTRLTVT.

The V gene is TRBV11-2, the J gene TRBJ2-7; 9 bases line up with TRBD2. Looked up from germline, CDR1 is SGHAT and CDR2 is FQNNGV. This CDR3 region has 17 residues. Trimming took 0 bases from V and 5 from J; bases not matched to a gene: 11. CDR3 amino acids: CASSLDSGSLLSDEQYF. In DNA form, the CDR3 reads TGTGCCAGCAGCTTAGATAGCGGGAGTCTTTTGTCGGACGAGCAGTACTTC.

The DNA for the CDR3 is TGTGCCAGCAGCTGGGGACAGGGGAACACCGGGGAGCTGTTTTTT. Its protein product is CASSWGQGNTGELFF. This rearrangement joins TRBV7-7 to TRBJ2-2; TRBD1 matches at 9 bases. The CDR3 totals 15 residues. Trimming cost V 4 bases and J 1 base; bases outside gene matches: 1. The germline CDR1 and CDR2 sequences are SSHAT and FNYEAQ (reference sequence).

This clone has more than one count but fewer than ten. The chain is built from TRBV11-2 and TRBJ1-6, with D maybe TRBD1 (5 bases). The CDR3 extends over 15 amino acids. CDR1 and CDR2 from the germline V gene are SGHAT and FQNNGV. The V end was cut by 2 bases, the J end by 10 bases, with 15 bases between. CDR3 sequence: CASSLQGGIESPLHF. CDR3 nucleotides: TGTGCCAGCAGCTTACAGGGAGGAATCGAATCACCCCTCCACTTT.

There are a few counts of this clone. The CDR3: CASSLRQVDAGELFF. CDR3 nucleotide sequence: TGTGCCAGCAGCTTACGACAGGTTGATGCCGGGGAGCTGTTTTTT. The chain combines TRBV9 with TRBJ2-2; the D gene is possibly TRBD1 (6 bases). CDR1 and CDR2 (germline): SGDLS, YYNGEE. The V and J ends lost 4 bases and 6 bases respectively, with 16 bases between them. The CDR3 has 15 amino acids.

V usage is TRBV29-1 and J usage is TRBJ2-5; TRBD1 is a possible D gene (5 bases). V lost 7 bases and J lost 2, with 8 bases in between. This CDR3 spans 11 amino acids. The germline V gene encodes CDR1 SQVTM and CDR2 ANQGSEA. The CDR3 DNA sequence: TGCAGCGCCAGGGAACAAGAGACCCAGTACTTC. Its protein product is CSAREQETQYF.

This clone was seen once. The V call is TRBV30, the J call TRBJ2-3; possibly TRBD2 for D (6 bases). In germline, CDR1 is GTSNPN, CDR2 SVGIG (reference sequence). The CDR3 contains 14 residues. With 5 bases removed from V and 1 base from J, the gap between germline ends came to 13 bases. The DNA for the CDR3 is TGTGCCTGGGAGGAGGGGATTGGCACAGATACGCAGTATTTT. Its protein product is CAWEEGIGTDTQYF.

This rearrangement joins TRBV5-6 to TRBJ1-5; no clear D gene. The CDR3 has 13 residues. Germline CDR1 SGHDT, CDR2 YYEEEE. Trimming stripped 0 bases from V and 4 bases from J, with 5 bases between. The CDR3 nucleotides are TGTGCCAGCAGCTTGGGCACAAATCAGCCCCAGCATTTT. Its protein is CASSLGTNQPQHF.

The genes are TRBV2 and TRBJ1-5; D is unresolved. The CDR3 is made up of 13 amino acids. The V end lost 4 bases, the J end lost 0 bases, and 4 bases lay between the germline ends. CDR1 is SNHLY, CDR2 FYNNEI, per germline. The CDR3 loop reads CASSGDSNQPQHF. The CDR3 bases are TGTGCCAGCAGTGGAGATAGCAATCAGCCCCAGCATTTT. Combining the CDR3 with reference TRBV2 and TRBJ1-5 gives the whole variable domain EPEVTQTPSHQVTQMGQEVILRCVPISNHLYFYWYRQILGQKVEFLVSFYNNEISEKSEIFDDQFSVERPDGSNFTLKIRSTKLEDSAMYFCASSGDSNQPQHFGDGTRLSIL.

This chain uses TRBV7-9 with TRBJ1-1; 8 bases are shared with TRBD1. After removal of 0 bases from V and 7 bases from J, the junction contained 7 bases not matched to a gene. This CDR3 region has 15 residues. CDR1 and CDR2 (germline): SEHNR, FQNEAQ (reference sequence). The CDR3: CASSLAAGGRDEAFF. Written as DNA, the CDR3 is TGTGCCAGCAGCTTAGCAGCAGGGGGCAGAGATGAAGCTTTCTTT. The whole variable domain, remainder taken from reference TRBV7-9 and TRBJ1-1, is DTGVSQNPRHKITKRGQNVTFRCDPISEHNRLYWYRQTLGQGPEFLTYFQNEAQLEKSRLLSDRFSAERPKGSFSTLEIQRTEQGDSAMYLCASSLAAGGRDEAFFGQGTRLTVV.

The rearrangement joins TRBV27 to TRBJ2-7; 9 bases agree with TRBD2. Trimming took 6 bases from V and 12 from J; bases not matched to a gene: 3. Germline values: CDR1 MNHEY, CDR2 SMNVEV (reference sequence). The CDR3 runs 10 residues. The CDR3 spells CASSGTSLYF. The CDR3, as DNA: TGTGCCAGCAGCGGGACTAGCCTGTACTTC.

V is TRBV28 and J is TRBJ2-5; tentative D call: TRBD2 (6 bases). Per the germline V gene, CDR1 is MDHEN and CDR2 is SYDVKM. V lost 5 bases to trimming and J lost 8 bases, with 15 bases between them. The length of the CDR3 is 13 residues. The CDR3 here is CASSPNGGGTQYF. The CDR3 DNA reads TGTGCCAGCAGTCCCAATGGGGGAGGAACCCAGTACTTC.

The chain joins TRBV14 to TRBJ1-2; D remains ambiguous. The CDR3 runs 18 residues. Germline V gives CDR1 SGHDN, CDR2 FVKESK. Trimming removed 1 base at V and 4 bases at J, with 22 bases between. The CDR3, as DNA: TGTGCCAGCAGCCAAGCATTGACTGGTACAATGTCCGGCTATGGCTACACCTTC. It yields the protein CASSQALTGTMSGYGYTF.

The chain links TRBV25-1 to TRBJ1-1, with D unclear. Trimming left V 4 bases short and J 1 base short, with 16 bases between. Germline CDR1 and CDR2: MGHDK and SYGVNS. This CDR3 contains 16 residues. The CDR3 coding sequence is TGTGCCAGCAGTGGGGGTAGAGGGTGGGGGAACACTGAAGCTTTCTTT. It specifies CASSGGRGWGNTEAFF.

This chain links TRBV4-3 with TRBJ2-1, with 11 bases fitting TRBD1. The CDR3 consists of 16 residues. From germline, CDR1 is LGHNA and CDR2 YSLEER. V trimming: 1 base; J trimming: 8 bases; junction bases outside the gene matches: 7. DNA of the CDR3: TGCGCCAGCAGCCAAGGTTTGGACAGGGGGCTGGATGAGCAGTTCTTC. Protein product: CASSQGLDRGLDEQFF.

The chain recombines TRBV18 with TRBJ2-3; the match to TRBD1 covers 8 bases. Germline V lookup: CDR1 KGHSH, CDR2 LQKENI. With 6 bases clipped from V and 4 bases from J, the junction kept 6 bases outside the gene matches. CDR3 length: 14 amino acids. This chain's CDR3 is CASSPDRVPDTQYF. CDR3 DNA: TGTGCCAGCTCCCCGGACAGGGTACCAGATACGCAGTATTTT.

This chain links TRBV19 with TRBJ1-1, with D unclear. The germline V gene has CDR1 LNHDA and CDR2 SQIVND (reference sequence). The V and J ends lost 9 bases and 0 bases respectively, with 5 bases between them. This CDR3 region has 11 residues. The chain's CDR3 is CASVMNTEAFF. Written as DNA, the CDR3 is TGTGCCAGCGTAATGAACACTGAAGCTTTCTTT.

V and J are TRBV7-6 and TRBJ2-1; TRBD1 aligns across 8 bases. The CDR3 is 15 amino acids. Germline lookup yields CDR1 SGHVS and CDR2 FNYEAQ. V trimming: 1 base; J trimming: 2 bases; junction bases outside the gene matches: 1. The CDR3 sequence: CASSLGTGPYNEQFF. Written as DNA, the CDR3 is TGTGCCAGCAGCTTAGGGACAGGGCCCTACAATGAGCAGTTCTTC.

The chain recombines TRBV28 with TRBJ2-7; TRBD1 is a possible D gene (6 bases). The length of the CDR3 is 15 residues. Germline CDR1 MDHEN, CDR2 SYDVKM. V gave up 5 bases and J gave up 1 base, with 15 bases separating them. As DNA, the CDR3 is TGTGCCAGCAGTCCCTCCGGGACATCATCCTACGAGCAGTACTTC. Protein sequence: CASSPSGTSSYEQYF. Full variable domain (rest looked up from reference TRBV28 and TRBJ2-7): DVKVTQSSRYLVKRTGEKVFLECVQDMDHENMFWYRQDPGLGLRLIYFSYDVKMKEKGDIPEGYSVSREKKERFSLILESASTNQTSMYLCASSPSGTSSYEQYFGPGTRLTVT.